This is a list of T cell receptor beta chains from one sample in a study of cytomegalovirus exposure and HLA in healthy donors. The table came from immunoSEQ multiplex PCR; TCRdb's copy has only in-frame clones and leaves some out. The data show 30,000 to 40,000 clones, less than 85% seen once. The sample was PBMCs. These receptors were taken from a woman in her 30s in good health and CMV-seropositive. Both conserved end residues are part of each CDR3. A D gene is named only where the DNA matches it firmly. A clone size is listed for some rows: how often the clone was seen (once, few, many), or a class if it is expanded.

TGTGCCAGCAGTGAAGGTGCAGGGGGCTACGGGCAGTACTTC | CASSEGAGGYGQYF | . | TRBD1 | TRBJ2-7 | TRBV2
TGTGCCAGCGTGACAGGGACCTACTATGGCTACACCTTC | CASVTGTYYGYTF | . | TRBD1 | TRBJ1-2 | TRBV28
TGTTCCAGCAGCCCCACAGGGTTTCTTCAGCCCCAGCATTTT | CSSSPTGFLQPQHF | . | . | TRBJ1-5 | TRBV7-9
TGTGCCAGTAGTATATTAGGACAGGGTTGGCAGCCCCAGCATTTT | CASSILGQGWQPQHF | few | TRBD1 | TRBJ1-5 | TRBV19
TGTGCCAGCAGAACCGGGACAGGGCGAACTAATTCACCCCTCCACTTT | CASRTGTGRTNSPLHF | . | TRBD1 | TRBJ1-6 | TRBV5-6
TGTGCCAGCAGCCCTAGCGGGAGTTACGAGCAGTACTTC | CASSPSGSYEQYF | . | TRBD2 | TRBJ2-7 | TRBV7-7
TGTGCCAGCAGTAGCGGGTTAGCATACGGCTACACCTTC | CASSSGLAYGYTF | . | . | TRBJ1-2 | TRBV27
TGCAGCGTTTTCACTAGCACAGATACGCAGTATTTT | CSVFTSTDTQYF | once | . | TRBJ2-3 | TRBV29-1
TGCGCCAGCAGTGAGTCGGGACAGGGGCGGACTGAAGCTTTCTTT | CASSESGQGRTEAFF | . | TRBD1 | TRBJ1-1 | TRBV10-1
TGTGCCAGCAGTTTAGCAGGGTCCCTGTTGGGAGGCTACACCTTC | CASSLAGSLLGGYTF | . | . | TRBJ1-2 | TRBV27
TGTGCCACCAGCAGAGATTATGGAGCGGGAGACGAGCAGTACTTC | CATSRDYGAGDEQYF | few | TRBD2 | TRBJ2-7 | TRBV15
TGTGCCAGCAGCTTAGGCTTACAGCCGGATCAGCCCCAGCATTTT | CASSLGLQPDQPQHF | . | . | TRBJ1-5 | TRBV7-2
TGTGCCAGTAAATCGGGAGGGGAGGACACTGAAGCTTTCTTT | CASKSGGEDTEAFF | few | . | TRBJ1-1 | TRBV19
TGTGCCAGCAGCTTGTACCCCCTTGGCGGGGTCCAAGAGACCCAGTACTTC | CASSLYPLGGVQETQYF | . | . | TRBJ2-5 | TRBV11-2
TGCGCCAGCAGCTTGGCCGTACAGGGTTTACAAGAGACCCAGTACTTC | CASSLAVQGLQETQYF | few | . | TRBJ2-5 | TRBV5-1
TGTGCCAGCAGTTACGAAAGGAAACTAGTAAACACTGAAGCTTTCTTT | CASSYERKLVNTEAFF | . | . | TRBJ1-1 | TRBV6-5
TGCGCCAGCAGACCCGAGGCCACGAATAACTACAATGAGCAGTTCTTC | CASRPEATNNYNEQFF | few | . | TRBJ2-1 | TRBV4-1
TGTGCCTGGAGTGCCCGGGACAGTACTGAAGCTTTCTTT | CAWSARDSTEAFF | . | TRBD1 | TRBJ1-1 | TRBV30
TGTGCCAGCAGCGCTCCGGGGAACACTGAAGCTTTCTTT | CASSAPGNTEAFF | once | . | TRBJ1-1 | TRBV2
TGCGCCAGCACCTTGATCGGCGGCTCCTACGAGCAGTACTTC | CASTLIGGSYEQYF | . | . | TRBJ2-7 | TRBV5-1